This T cell receptor beta chain emerged from a study of shared clonotypes between healthy human individuals. About the research overall: The study used three CD4 naive, three CD4 memory, two CD8 naive and one CD8 memory plate per donor.

For each subset, genomic DNA was distributed in equal portions over several immunoSEQ plates. Profiling relied on immunoSEQ multiplex PCR, and the TCRdb table lists in-frame clones only, not all of them. The sample contains around 690,000 clones, 80% to 95% of which appear only once. V was shortened by 2 bases and J by 3 bases, with 14 bases between the two germline ends. CDR1 MNHEY and CDR2 SVGAGI come from the germline V gene. This CDR3 contains 15 residues. Concerning this clone: The antigen remains undetermined.

Study-wide results and limits: Represented diversity (both genetic and exposure-history) was limited by the small number of donors. Shared clonotypes across all four donors exceeded non-shared ones in generation probability.

The chain recombines TRBV6-5 with TRBJ2-7, with D unresolved. The source of this sequence is a young man in good health. Some clones in this sample may be carry-over from other donors' samples. Sequencing was done on a sample of memory CD8+ T cells from PBMCs. The subset was: CD45RO+ cells pooled with CCR7-negative TemRA cells. The CDR3 sequence: CASSYRPGGRYEQYF. CDR3 sequence (DNA): TGTGCCAGCAGTTACCGCCCGGGCGGCCGCTACGAGCAGTACTTC.